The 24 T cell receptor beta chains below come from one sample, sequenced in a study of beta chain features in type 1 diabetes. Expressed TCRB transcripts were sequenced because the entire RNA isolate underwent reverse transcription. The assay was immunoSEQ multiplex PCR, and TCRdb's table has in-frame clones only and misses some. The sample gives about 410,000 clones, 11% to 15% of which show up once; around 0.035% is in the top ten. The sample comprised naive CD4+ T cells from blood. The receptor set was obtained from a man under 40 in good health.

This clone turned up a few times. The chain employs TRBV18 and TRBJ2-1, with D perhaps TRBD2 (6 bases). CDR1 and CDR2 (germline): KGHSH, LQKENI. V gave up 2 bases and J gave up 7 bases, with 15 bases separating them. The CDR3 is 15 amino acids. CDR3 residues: CASSPLRGLENEQFF. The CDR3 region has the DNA TGTGCCAGCTCACCATTAAGGGGACTGGAAAATGAGCAGTTCTTC. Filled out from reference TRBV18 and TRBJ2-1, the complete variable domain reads NAGVMQNPRHLVRRRGQEARLRCSPMKGHSHVYWYRQLPEEGLKFMVYLQKENIIDESGMPKERFSAEFPKEGPSILRIQQVVRGDSAAYFCASSPLRGLENEQFFGPGTRLTVL.

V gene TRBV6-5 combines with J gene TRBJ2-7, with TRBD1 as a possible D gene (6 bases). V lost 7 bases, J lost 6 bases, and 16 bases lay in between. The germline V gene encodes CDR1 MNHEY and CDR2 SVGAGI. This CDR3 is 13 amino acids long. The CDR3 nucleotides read TGTGCCAGCAAGTTCAGGGGCACCGCCGAGCAGTACTTC. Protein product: CASKFRGTAEQYF.

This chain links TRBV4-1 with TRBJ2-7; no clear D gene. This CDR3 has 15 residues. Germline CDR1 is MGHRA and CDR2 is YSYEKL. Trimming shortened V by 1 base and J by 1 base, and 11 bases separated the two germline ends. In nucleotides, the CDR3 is TGCGCCAGCAGCCAAGGGACGGCGAATTCCTACGAGCAGTACTTC. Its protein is CASSQGTANSYEQYF.

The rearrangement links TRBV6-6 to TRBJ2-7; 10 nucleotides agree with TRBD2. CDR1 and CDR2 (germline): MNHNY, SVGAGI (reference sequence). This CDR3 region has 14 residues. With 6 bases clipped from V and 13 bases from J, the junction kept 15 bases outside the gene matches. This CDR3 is CASSGTSERPGFYV. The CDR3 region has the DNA TGTGCCAGCAGCGGGACTAGCGAAAGGCCAGGGTTTTACGTC.

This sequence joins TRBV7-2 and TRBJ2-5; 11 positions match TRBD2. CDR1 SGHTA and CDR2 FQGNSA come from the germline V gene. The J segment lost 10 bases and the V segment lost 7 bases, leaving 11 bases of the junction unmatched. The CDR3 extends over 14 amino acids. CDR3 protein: CASTKGLAVPDQYF. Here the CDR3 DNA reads TGTGCCAGCACCAAGGGACTAGCGGTACCGGACCAGTACTTC.

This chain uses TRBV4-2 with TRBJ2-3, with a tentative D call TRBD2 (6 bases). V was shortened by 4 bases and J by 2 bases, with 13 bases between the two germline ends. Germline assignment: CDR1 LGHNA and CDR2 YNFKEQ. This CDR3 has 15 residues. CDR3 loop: CASSLRDSDTDTQYF. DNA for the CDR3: TGTGCCAGCAGCCTGAGGGACTCCGACACAGATACGCAGTATTTT.

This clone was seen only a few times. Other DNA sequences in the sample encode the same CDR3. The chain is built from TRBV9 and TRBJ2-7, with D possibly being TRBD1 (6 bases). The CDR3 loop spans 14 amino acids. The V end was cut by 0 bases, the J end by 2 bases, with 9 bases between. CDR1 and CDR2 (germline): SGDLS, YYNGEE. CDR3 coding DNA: TGTGCCAGCAGCGTAGGGACAGCAGCCTACGAGCAGTACTTC. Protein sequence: CASSVGTAAYEQYF.

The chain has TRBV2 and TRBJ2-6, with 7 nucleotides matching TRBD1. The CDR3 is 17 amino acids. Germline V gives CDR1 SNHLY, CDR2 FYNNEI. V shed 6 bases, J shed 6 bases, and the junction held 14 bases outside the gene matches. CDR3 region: CASRHPGQSSLANVLTF. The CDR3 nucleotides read TGTGCCAGCAGACACCCGGGACAGTCCTCTCTGGCCAACGTCCTGACTTTC. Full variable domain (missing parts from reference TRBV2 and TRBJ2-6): EPEVTQTPSHQVTQMGQEVILRCVPISNHLYFYWYRQILGQKVEFLVSFYNNEISEKSEIFDDQFSVERPDGSNFTLKIRSTKLEDSAMYFCASRHPGQSSLANVLTFGAGSRLTVL.

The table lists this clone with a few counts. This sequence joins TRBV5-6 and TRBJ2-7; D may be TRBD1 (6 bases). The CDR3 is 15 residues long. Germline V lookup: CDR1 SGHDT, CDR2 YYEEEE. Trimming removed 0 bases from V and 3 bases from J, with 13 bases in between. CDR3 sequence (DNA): TGTGCCAGCAGCTTGGGGACAGAGTGGGACTACGAGCAGTACTTC. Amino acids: CASSLGTEWDYEQYF.

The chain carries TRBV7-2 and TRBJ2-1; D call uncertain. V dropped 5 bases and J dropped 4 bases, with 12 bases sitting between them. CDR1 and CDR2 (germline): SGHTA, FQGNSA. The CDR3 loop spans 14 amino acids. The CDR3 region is CASSPSTKYNEQFF. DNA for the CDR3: TGTGCCAGCAGCCCCTCCACCAAATACAATGAGCAGTTCTTC.

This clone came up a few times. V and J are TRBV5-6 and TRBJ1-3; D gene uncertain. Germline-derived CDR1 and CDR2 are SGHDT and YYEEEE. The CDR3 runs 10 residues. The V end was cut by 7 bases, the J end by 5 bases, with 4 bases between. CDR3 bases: TGTGCCAGCCTCAGAAACACCATATATTTT. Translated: CASLRNTIYF.

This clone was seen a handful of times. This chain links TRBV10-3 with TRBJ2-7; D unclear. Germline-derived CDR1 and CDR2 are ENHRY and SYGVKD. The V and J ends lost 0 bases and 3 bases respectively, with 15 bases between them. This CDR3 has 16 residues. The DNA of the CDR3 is TGTGCCATCAGTGAGTCGAGACTCGGCGGAAACTACGAGCAGTACGTC. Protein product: CAISESRLGGNYEQYV.

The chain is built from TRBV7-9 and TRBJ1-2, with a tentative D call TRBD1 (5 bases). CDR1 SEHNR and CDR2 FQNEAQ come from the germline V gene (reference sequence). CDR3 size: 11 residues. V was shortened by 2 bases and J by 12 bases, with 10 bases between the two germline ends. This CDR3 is CASSLFQGHTF. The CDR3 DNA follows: TGTGCCAGCAGCTTATTCCAGGGACACACCTTC.

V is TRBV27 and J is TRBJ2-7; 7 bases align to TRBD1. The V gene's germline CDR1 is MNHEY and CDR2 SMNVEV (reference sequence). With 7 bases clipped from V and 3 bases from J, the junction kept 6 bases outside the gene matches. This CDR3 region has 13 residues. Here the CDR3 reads CASILGGGYEQYF. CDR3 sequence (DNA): TGTGCCAGCATCCTAGGGGGCGGCTACGAGCAGTACTTC.

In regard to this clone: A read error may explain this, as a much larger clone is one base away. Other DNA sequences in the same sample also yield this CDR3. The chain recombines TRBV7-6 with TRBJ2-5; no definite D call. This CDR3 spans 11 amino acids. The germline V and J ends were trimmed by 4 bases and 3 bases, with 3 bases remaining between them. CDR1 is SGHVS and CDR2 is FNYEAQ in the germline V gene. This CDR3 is CASSSEETQYF. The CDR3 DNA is TGTGCCAGCAGCTCCGAAGAGACCCAGTACTTC.

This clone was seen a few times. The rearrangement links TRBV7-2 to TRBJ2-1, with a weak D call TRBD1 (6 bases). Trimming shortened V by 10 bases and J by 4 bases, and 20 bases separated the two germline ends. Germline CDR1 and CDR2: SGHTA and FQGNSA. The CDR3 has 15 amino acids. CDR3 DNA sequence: TGTGCCACCAGGGGTGGGGTAGGAGTTTACAATGAGCAGTTCTTC. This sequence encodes CATRGGVGVYNEQFF.

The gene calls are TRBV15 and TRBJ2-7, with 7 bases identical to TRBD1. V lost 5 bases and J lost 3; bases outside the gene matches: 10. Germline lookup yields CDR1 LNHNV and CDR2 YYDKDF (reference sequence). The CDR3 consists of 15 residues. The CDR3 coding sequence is TGTGCCACCAGCCAGCACCGGGACAGTAACTACGAGCAGTACGTC. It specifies CATSQHRDSNYEQYV.

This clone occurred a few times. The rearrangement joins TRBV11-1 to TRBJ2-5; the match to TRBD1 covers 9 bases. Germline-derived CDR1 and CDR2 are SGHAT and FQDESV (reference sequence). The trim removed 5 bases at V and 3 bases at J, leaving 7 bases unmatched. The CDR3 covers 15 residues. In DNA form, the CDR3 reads TGTGCCAGCAGCCGAATGGGACAGGGAGAAGAGACCCAGTACTTC. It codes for CASSRMGQGEETQYF.

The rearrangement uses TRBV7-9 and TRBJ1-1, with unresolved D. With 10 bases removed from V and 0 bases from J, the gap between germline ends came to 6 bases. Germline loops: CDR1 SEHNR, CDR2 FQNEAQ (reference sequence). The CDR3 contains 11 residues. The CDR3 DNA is TGTGCCAACAGTTTGAACACTGAAGCTTTCTTT. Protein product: CANSLNTEAFF.

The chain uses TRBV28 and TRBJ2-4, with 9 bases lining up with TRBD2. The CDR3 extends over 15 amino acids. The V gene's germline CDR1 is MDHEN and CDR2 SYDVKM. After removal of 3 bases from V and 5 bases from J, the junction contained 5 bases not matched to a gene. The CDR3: CASSLTLAGQNIQYF. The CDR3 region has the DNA TGTGCCAGCAGTTTGACCCTAGCGGGGCAAAACATTCAGTACTTC.

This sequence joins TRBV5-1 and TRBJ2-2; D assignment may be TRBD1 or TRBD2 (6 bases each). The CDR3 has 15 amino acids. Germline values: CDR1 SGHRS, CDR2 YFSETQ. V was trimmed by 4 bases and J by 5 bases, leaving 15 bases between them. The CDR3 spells CASSERRGTTGELFF. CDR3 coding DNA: TGCGCCAGCAGCGAACGACGGGGGACAACCGGGGAGCTGTTTTTT.

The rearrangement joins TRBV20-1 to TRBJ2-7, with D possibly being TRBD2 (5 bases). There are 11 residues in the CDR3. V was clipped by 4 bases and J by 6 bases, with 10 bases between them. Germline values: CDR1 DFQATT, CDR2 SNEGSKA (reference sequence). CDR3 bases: TGCAGTGCTATGTTTGAGGGCGAGCAGTACGTC. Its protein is CSAMFEGEQYV.

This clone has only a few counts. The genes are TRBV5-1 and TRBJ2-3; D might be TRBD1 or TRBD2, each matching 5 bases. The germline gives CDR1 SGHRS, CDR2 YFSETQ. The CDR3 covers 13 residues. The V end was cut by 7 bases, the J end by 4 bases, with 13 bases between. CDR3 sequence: CASAEGIADTQYF. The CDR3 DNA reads TGCGCCAGCGCTGAGGGGATCGCAGATACGCAGTATTTT. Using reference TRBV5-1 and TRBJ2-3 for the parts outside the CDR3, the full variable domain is KAGVTQTPRYLIKTRGQQVTLSCSPISGHRSVSWYQQTPGQGLQFLFEYFSETQRNKGNFPGRFSGRQFSNSRSEMNVSTLELGDSALYLCASAEGIADTQYFGPGTRLTVL.

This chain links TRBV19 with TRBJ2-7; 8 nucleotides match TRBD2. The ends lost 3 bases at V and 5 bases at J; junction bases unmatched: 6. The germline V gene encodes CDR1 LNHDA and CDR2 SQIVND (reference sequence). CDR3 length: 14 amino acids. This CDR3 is CASSIGRDDDEQYV. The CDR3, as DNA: TGTGCCAGTAGTATCGGGAGGGATGATGACGAGCAGTACGTC.